Sequencing of this T cell receptor (beta chain) was carried out in a study of shared clonotypes between healthy human individuals. Trimming shortened V by 2 bases and J by 4 bases, and 6 bases separated the two germline ends. Germline V gene data show CDR1 as MGHRA and CDR2 as YSYEKL. The length of the CDR3 is 13 residues. The input for sorted-subset replicate PCRs was around 0.2 ug DNA, 25,000 to 35,000 T cell genomes. Sequencing used immunoSEQ multiplex PCR; TCRdb keeps in-frame clones, though not all of them. The data contain about 700,000 clones, roughly 94% of them singletons. Selected positively for CCR7 and CD45RO-negative, naive CD8 cells excluded terminally differentiated effector memory CD45RA+ cells.

The sequence came from a man younger than 40 in good health. The sequencing sample was made of naive CD8+ T cells sorted from blood. The rearrangement links TRBV4-1 to TRBJ2-1; D remains unclear. CDR3 amino acids: CASSQPYYNEQFF. CDR3 coding DNA: TGCGCCAGCAGCCAACCCTATTACAATGAGCAGTTCTTC.